Shown below are 32 T cell receptor beta chains from a single sample sequenced in a study of radiotherapy plus CTLA-4 blockade in lung cancer. TCRdb keeps only in-frame clones here, not all; method: immunoSEQ multiplex PCR. The table lists 39,000 or so clones, about 68% of them singletons, with less than 9% in the top ten. The sequences come from peripheral blood, collected from a patient treated with radiotherapy plus ipilimumab. The receptor set was obtained from a human donor with non-small cell lung cancer who had stable disease on radiotherapy plus ipilimumab.

This clone was counted a single time. The chain joins TRBV5-1 to TRBJ2-3; the D gene is possibly TRBD1 (6 bases). V lost 3 bases and J 1 base, leaving 15 bases between the germline ends. CDR3 length: 16 amino acids. Looked up from germline, CDR1 is SGHRS and CDR2 is YFSETQ. The CDR3, as DNA: TGCGCCAGCAGCTCCTATCCTAGACAGGGCACAGATACGCAGTATTTT. It codes for CASSSYPRQGTDTQYF.

The V gene is TRBV28, the J gene TRBJ1-2, with a possible D match to TRBD1 (6 bases). The germline CDR1 and CDR2 sequences are MDHEN and SYDVKM. This CDR3 comprises 15 residues. Trimming cost V 6 bases and J 4 bases, with 18 bases left between them. The CDR3 region is CASRLRGRVPYGYTF. The CDR3 bases are TGTGCCAGCAGGCTCAGGGGTCGAGTTCCCTATGGCTACACCTTC.

The genes are TRBV6-1 and TRBJ1-2; D is undetermined. V gave up 1 base and J gave up 8 bases, with 14 bases separating them. The CDR3 loop spans 14 amino acids. Germline lookup yields CDR1 MNHNS and CDR2 SASEGT. This CDR3 is CASSEEGPRGGYTF. The CDR3 nucleotides read TGTGCCAGCAGTGAAGAAGGGCCCCGCGGGGGCTACACCTTC.

V is TRBV19 and J is TRBJ2-3; the D gene is possibly TRBD2 (6 bases). Germline V gives CDR1 LNHDA, CDR2 SQIVND (reference sequence). This CDR3 is built from 14 residues. The V gene lost 8 bases and the J gene lost 0 bases, with 12 bases spanning the gap. CDR3 DNA sequence: TGTGCCAGTTCGGGACTTTCTAGCACAGATACGCAGTATTTT. Amino acid sequence: CASSGLSSTDTQYF.

The V and J genes are TRBV7-9 and TRBJ1-2, with D unresolved. The germline V gene encodes CDR1 SEHNR and CDR2 FQNEAQ (reference sequence). Trimming shortened V by 0 bases and J by 1 base, and 12 bases separated the two germline ends. This CDR3 is built from 16 residues. The CDR3 protein is CASSLANRPVNYGYTF. The CDR3 coding sequence is TGTGCCAGCAGCTTAGCCAACCGACCGGTTAACTATGGCTACACCTTC.

This clone appeared once. The V gene is TRBV5-4, the J gene TRBJ1-2; 7 bases line up with TRBD1. The CDR3 contains 14 residues. V was pared by 6 bases and J by 8 bases, with 13 bases of the junction left unmatched. Germline V lookup: CDR1 SGHNT, CDR2 YYREEE (reference sequence). The CDR3: CASTFNSDRVGYTF. The CDR3 DNA is TGTGCCAGCACCTTTAACTCCGACAGGGTCGGCTACACCTTC.

V is TRBV7-9 and J is TRBJ1-2; TRBD1 matches 7 bases. The CDR3 is made up of 12 amino acids. Germline assignment: CDR1 SEHNR and CDR2 FQNEAQ (reference sequence). V lost 5 bases, J lost 6 bases, and 3 bases stayed unmatched. CDR3 residues: CASSATGDGYTF. CDR3 DNA sequence: TGTGCCAGCAGCGCAACAGGGGATGGCTACACCTTC.

This chain uses TRBV9 with TRBJ1-1; D gene uncertain. This CDR3 has 14 amino acids. Looked up from germline, CDR1 is SGDLS and CDR2 is YYNGEE. V lost 1 base, J lost 7 bases, and 14 bases lay in between. CDR3 sequence: CASSVRPSEGEAFF. CDR3 nucleotides: TGTGCCAGCAGCGTAAGACCGTCGGAGGGTGAAGCTTTCTTT. Variable domain in full (rest from reference TRBV9 and TRBJ1-1): DSGVTQTPKHLITATGQRVTLRCSPRSGDLSVYWYQQSLDQGLQFLIQYYNGEERAKGNILERFSAQQFPDLHSELNLSSLELGDSALYFCASSVRPSEGEAFFGQGTRLTVV.

This clone showed up just a few times. The CDR3 DNA is TGTGCCAGCAGTCCACAGGGGGCGATACCTTATACGCAGTATTTT. This codes for CASSPQGAIPYTQYF. The rearrangement uses TRBV6-6 and TRBJ2-3; TRBD1 matches at 9 bases. After removal of 5 bases from V and 7 bases from J, the junction contained 10 bases not matched to a gene. This CDR3 is 15 amino acids long. Germline CDR1 MNHNY, CDR2 SVGAGI (reference sequence).

V and J are TRBV7-2 and TRBJ2-7; a possible D gene is TRBD1 (6 bases). Trimming pared 2 bases from V and 4 bases from J, leaving 12 bases between. Germline V lookup: CDR1 SGHTA, CDR2 FQGNSA. The CDR3 contains 14 residues. CDR3 nucleotides: TGTGCCAGCAGCTTACCCGGACAGAAGTACGAGCAGTACTTC. Translating gives CASSLPGQKYEQYF.

DNA for the CDR3: TGTGCCAGCAGCCCGGCATTAAGATTCTCTGGGGCCAACGTCCTGACTTTC. It translates to CASSPALRFSGANVLTF. The chain couples TRBV7-8 to TRBJ2-6; no clear D. Trimming pared 5 bases from V and 0 bases from J, leaving 14 bases between. The germline CDR1 and CDR2 sequences are SGHVS and FQNEAQ. The CDR3 has 17 amino acids.

The J gene is TRBJ2-7, the V gene TRBV2; the D gene could be TRBD1 or TRBD2 (5 bases each). CDR3 length: 16 amino acids. V shed 8 bases and J shed 2 bases, with 22 bases lying between them. CDR1 and CDR2 (germline): SNHLY, FYNNEI. CDR3 loop: CASGGRRPRKPYEQYV. In DNA, the CDR3 is TGTGCCAGCGGGGGTAGGAGGCCGAGAAAGCCCTACGAGCAGTACGTC.

V usage is TRBV14 and J usage is TRBJ1-1; tentatively, D is TRBD1 (5 bases). With 2 bases removed from V and 4 bases from J, the gap between germline ends came to 11 bases. Germline CDR1 is SGHDN and CDR2 is FVKESK. The CDR3 spans 14 residues. The CDR3 region has the DNA TGTGCCAGCAGCCAAACGCATGGGGGCACTGAAGCTTTCTTT. As protein: CASSQTHGGTEAFF.

J is TRBJ1-5 and V is TRBV5-1; D possibly corresponds to TRBD1 (6 bases). Deletions cut 4 bases from V and 0 bases from J, with 14 bases between. The CDR3 is made up of 16 amino acids. Per the germline V gene, CDR1 is SGHRS and CDR2 is YFSETQ. The CDR3 loop reads CASSPGDTYSNQPQHF. The CDR3 DNA follows: TGCGCCAGCAGCCCCGGGGACACTTATAGCAATCAGCCCCAGCATTTT.

The J gene is TRBJ1-5, the V gene TRBV7-2; D is possibly TRBD1 (5 bases). The V and J ends lost 2 bases and 5 bases respectively, with 10 bases between them. This CDR3 has 14 amino acids. The germline gives CDR1 SGHTA, CDR2 FQGNSA. The CDR3: CASSLRQGHQPQHF. CDR3 nucleotide sequence: TGTGCCAGCAGCTTAAGGCAGGGACATCAGCCCCAGCATTTT.

The J gene is TRBJ1-2, the V gene TRBV5-1; TRBD1 is a possible D gene (6 bases). CDR3 size: 13 residues. Trimming took off 4 bases at V and 4 bases at J, with 11 bases between the two ends. Germline V gene lookup returns CDR1 SGHRS and CDR2 YFSETQ. CDR3 coding DNA: TGCGCCAGCAGCCGCACAGGGAGCTATGGCTACACCTTC. Amino acid sequence: CASSRTGSYGYTF. Variable domain in full (rest from reference TRBV5-1 and TRBJ1-2): KAGVTQTPRYLIKTRGQQVTLSCSPISGHRSVSWYQQTPGQGLQFLFEYFSETQRNKGNFPGRFSGRQFSNSRSEMNVSTLELGDSALYLCASSRTGSYGYTFGSGTRLTVV.

This clone has only one observation. This chain uses TRBV7-8 with TRBJ1-5; D possibly corresponds to TRBD1 (5 bases). The CDR3 contains 16 residues. Trimming left V 0 bases short and J 2 bases short, with 11 bases between. Germline V gene data show CDR1 as SGHVS and CDR2 as FQNEAQ. CDR3 nucleotides: TGTGCCAGCAGCTTAGCAACTGGGGGGGGCAATCAGCCCCAGCATTTT. This encodes CASSLATGGGNQPQHF.

The V gene is TRBV25-1, the J gene TRBJ2-2; D gene unclear. This CDR3 contains 15 residues. Trimming took off 3 bases at V and 6 bases at J, with 14 bases between the two ends. CDR1 and CDR2 from the germline V gene are MGHDK and SYGVNS. CDR3 loop: CASSDQEQDAGELFF. In DNA form, the CDR3 reads TGTGCCAGCAGTGACCAGGAGCAGGACGCCGGGGAGCTGTTTTTT.

The chain uses TRBV28 and TRBJ1-2; 8 nucleotides align to TRBD1. From germline, CDR1 is MDHEN and CDR2 SYDVKM. The V segment lost 6 bases and the J segment 2 bases; nucleotides outside the gene matches: 8. The CDR3 is 15 residues long. The CDR3 here is CASSAGGTGNYGYTF. Here the CDR3 DNA reads TGTGCCAGCAGCGCCGGTGGGACAGGAAACTATGGCTACACCTTC.

The chain recombines TRBV7-6 with TRBJ1-5; D is possibly TRBD1 (5 bases). This CDR3 has 17 amino acids. V was shortened by 5 bases and J by 2 bases, with 19 bases between the two germline ends. Germline V CDR1 and CDR2: SGHVS, FNYEAQ. The CDR3 coding sequence is TGTGCCAGCAGCCCCCGGGCGGTAGGGGATGGCAATCAGCCCCAGCATTTT. It encodes CASSPRAVGDGNQPQHF.

The V call is TRBV5-1, the J call TRBJ2-5; D remains unclear. Trimming removed 3 bases from V and 1 base from J, with 7 bases in between. The CDR3 is made up of 13 amino acids. CDR1 SGHRS and CDR2 YFSETQ come from the germline V gene. Here the CDR3 reads CASSYSAQETQYF. CDR3 DNA sequence: TGCGCCAGCAGCTACTCGGCCCAAGAGACCCAGTACTTC.

This chain connects TRBV5-6 to TRBJ1-2; TRBD1 might be the D (5 bases). V lost 4 bases to trimming and J lost 7 bases, with 26 bases between them. The length of the CDR3 is 17 residues. From germline, CDR1 is SGHDT and CDR2 YYEEEE. The DNA for the CDR3 is TGTGCCAGCAGCACGGAACTTAAGGGGAGGCAACTAACTGGCTACACCTTC. Translating it yields CASSTELKGRQLTGYTF.

This clone came up a few times. J is TRBJ1-5 and V is TRBV28; no clear D gene. This CDR3 spans 14 amino acids. The V and J ends lost 6 bases and 0 bases respectively, with 9 bases between them. Germline V gene lookup returns CDR1 MDHEN and CDR2 SYDVKM. The CDR3 protein is CASRLVSSNQPQHF. The CDR3 DNA reads as TGTGCCAGCAGGCTCGTGAGTAGCAATCAGCCCCAGCATTTT.

V usage is TRBV11-2 and J usage is TRBJ1-6; 7 bases match TRBD1. This CDR3 is built from 17 residues. J lost 3 bases, V lost 6 bases, and 11 bases had no gene match. CDR1 and CDR2 (germline): SGHAT, FQNNGV. CDR3 sequence reads: CASRRPGTASYNSPLHF. In nucleotides, the CDR3 is TGTGCCAGCAGACGACCCGGGACAGCGAGCTATAATTCACCCCTCCACTTT.

This clone is a singleton in its sample. This chain joins TRBV5-6 and TRBJ1-2; 7 bases are a match to TRBD1. Germline V lookup: CDR1 SGHDT, CDR2 YYEEEE. There are 17 residues in the CDR3. With 3 bases clipped from V and 1 base from J, the junction kept 12 bases outside the gene matches. DNA for the CDR3: TGTGCCAGCAGCTCAACAGGGGCCCTGCGGATTAACTATGGCTACACCTTC. It encodes CASSSTGALRINYGYTF.

This chain connects TRBV2 to TRBJ2-1, with D unclear. The germline V gene encodes CDR1 SNHLY and CDR2 FYNNEI. This CDR3 is built from 10 residues. The V end lost 4 bases, the J end lost 10 bases, and 5 bases lay between the germline ends. CDR3 sequence (DNA): TGTGCCAGCAGTGGGGTCGAGCAGTTCTTC. Its translation is CASSGVEQFF.

The chain uses TRBV18 and TRBJ1-3; TRBD1 aligns across 8 bases. V shed 3 bases and J 4 bases; nucleotides not matched to a gene: 5. CDR1 is KGHSH and CDR2 is LQKENI in the germline V gene. The CDR3 sequence is 15 residues long. Here the CDR3 reads CASSPAGTGGNTIYF. CDR3 DNA: TGTGCCAGCTCACCCGCCGGGACAGGCGGAAACACCATATATTTT. The full variable domain, completed using reference TRBV18 and TRBJ1-3, is NAGVMQNPRHLVRRRGQEARLRCSPMKGHSHVYWYRQLPEEGLKFMVYLQKENIIDESGMPKERFSAEFPKEGPSILRIQQVVRGDSAAYFCASSPAGTGGNTIYFGEGSWLTVV.

The V call is TRBV10-2, the J call TRBJ2-1, with 9 bases matching TRBD2. Looked up from germline, CDR1 is WSHSY and CDR2 is SAAADI. Germline trimming cut 4 bases from V and 4 bases from J; bases unmatched to any gene: 5. The length of the CDR3 is 15 residues. CDR3 sequence (DNA): TGCGCCAGCAGTGTGGGACTAGCTGATTACAATGAGCAGTTCTTC. It specifies CASSVGLADYNEQFF.

V is TRBV7-6 and J is TRBJ1-6, with a possible D match to TRBD1 (5 bases). Trimming took 5 bases from V and 13 from J, leaving 15 bases between them. The CDR3 has 13 residues. Germline CDR1 reads SGHVS; CDR2 reads FNYEAQ. The CDR3 DNA is TGTGCCAGCAGCGCCGACCAGGGACGTCCCCTCCACTTT. Amino acid sequence: CASSADQGRPLHF.

The gene calls are TRBV30 and TRBJ2-5, with D maybe TRBD1 (5 bases). This CDR3 region has 15 residues. V dropped 1 base and J dropped 5 bases, with 17 bases sitting between them. Germline V gene data show CDR1 as GTSNPN and CDR2 as SVGIG (reference sequence). In nucleotides, the CDR3 is TGTGCCTGGAGTGCCCGACAGCTCACGAGGGAGACCCAGTACTTC. Its translation: CAWSARQLTRETQYF.

The chain carries TRBV13 and TRBJ1-2, with 10 bases that match TRBD1. CDR1 is PRHDT, CDR2 FYEKMQ, per germline (reference sequence). The CDR3 is 17 residues long. J lost 4 bases, V lost 5 bases, and 13 bases had no gene match. The CDR3 sequence: CASSRTLGDRGSYGYTF. CDR3 sequence (DNA): TGTGCCAGCAGCCGAACGTTAGGGGACAGGGGTTCCTATGGCTACACCTTC.

The rearrangement links TRBV5-5 to TRBJ1-2; maybe TRBD1 (5 bases). The CDR3 is 10 amino acids. Germline V CDR1 and CDR2: SGHKS, YYEKEE (reference sequence). The V gene lost 7 bases and the J gene lost 10 bases, with 11 bases spanning the gap. The CDR3 coding sequence is TGTGCCAGCGGGGGACTGGACTACACCTTC. Encoded protein: CASGGLDYTF.